What follows are 21 T cell receptor beta chains derived from one specimen sequenced in a study of Ad26.COV2.S vaccination and SARS-CoV-2 variants. Sequenced by immunoSEQ multiplex PCR; TCRdb stores in-frame clones only, minus some. Of more than 40,000 clones listed, roughly four fifths are singletons. The starting material was peripheral blood, obtained after recovery from COVID-19. The receptors originated from a human donor who had recovered from COVID-19.

The J gene is TRBJ1-2, the V gene TRBV29-1, with D tentatively TRBD1 (5 bases). Trimming removed 0 bases from V and 4 bases from J, with 12 bases in between. Germline CDR1 and CDR2: SQVTM and ANQGSEA. This CDR3 region has 14 residues. CDR3 sequence (DNA): TGCAGCGTTGAAGAAGAGGAGGGGCTCTATGGCTACACCTTC. This sequence encodes CSVEEEEGLYGYTF.

As regards this clone: The same CDR3 arises from other DNA sequences in this sample as well. The chain combines TRBV19 with TRBJ1-3, with 7 bases aligning to TRBD1. The CDR3 is 15 residues long. V was clipped by 1 base and J by 4 bases; unmatched bases: 4. Looked up from germline, CDR1 is LNHDA and CDR2 is SQIVND (reference sequence). CDR3 nucleotides: TGTGCCAGTAGTATAGGAGGACAGGTCGGAAACACCATATATTTT. This encodes CASSIGGQVGNTIYF.

This sequence joins TRBV5-4 and TRBJ2-5; TRBD2 aligns across 10 bases. Trimming cost V 4 bases and J 6 bases; bases outside gene matches: 12. Germline-derived CDR1 and CDR2 are SGHNT and YYREEE (reference sequence). This CDR3 is built from 16 residues. This chain's CDR3 is CASSNPGSGGVQTQYF. The DNA for the CDR3 is TGTGCCAGCAGCAACCCGGGAAGCGGGGGGGTGCAGACCCAGTACTTC.

The chain carries TRBV11-2 and TRBJ1-1, with D uncertain. The CDR3 has 14 amino acids. V was clipped by 3 bases and J by 5 bases, with 13 bases between them. CDR1 SGHAT and CDR2 FQNNGV come from the germline V gene. The CDR3 sequence is CASSFIGVGTEAFF. DNA of the CDR3: TGTGCCAGCAGCTTTATAGGCGTGGGGACTGAAGCTTTCTTT.

The V gene is TRBV18, the J gene TRBJ1-4; no clear D gene. In germline, CDR1 is KGHSH, CDR2 LQKENI. The germline V and J ends were trimmed by 3 bases and 10 bases, with 9 bases remaining between them. The CDR3 is 12 amino acids. CDR3 region: CASSPDPGKLFF. The DNA for the CDR3 is TGTGCCAGCTCACCTGACCCGGGAAAACTGTTTTTT.

The rearrangement joins TRBV6-5 to TRBJ1-2, with D tentatively TRBD1 (6 bases). Germline loops: CDR1 MNHEY, CDR2 SVGAGI. The CDR3 loop spans 12 amino acids. The V end was cut by 8 bases, the J end by 4 bases, with 11 bases between. CDR3 nucleotides: TGTGCCAGCGAGACAGGATTCTATGGCTACACCTTC. It yields the protein CASETGFYGYTF.

The rearrangement links TRBV12-3 or TRBV12-4 to TRBJ1-2; a weak D match, TRBD1 (5 bases). Trimming took off 3 bases at V and 6 bases at J, with 11 bases between the two ends. The CDR3 has 13 amino acids. CDR3 DNA sequence: TGTGCCAGCAGTTTGGGGGGGAGAGATGGCTACACCTTC. This sequence encodes CASSLGGRDGYTF.

This clone is classed as large (0.1 to 1%). V usage is TRBV11-2 and J usage is TRBJ1-2; no definite D call. This CDR3 has 13 residues. Trimming cost V 0 bases and J 5 bases, with 7 bases left between them. Germline V CDR1 and CDR2: SGHAT, FQNNGV. Written as DNA, the CDR3 is TGTGCCAGCAGCTTAGATGCCCGGTATGGCTACACCTTC. This codes for CASSLDARYGYTF.

V usage is TRBV4-2 and J usage is TRBJ2-5, with a weak D call TRBD1 (5 bases). There are 15 residues in the CDR3. V lost 0 bases to trimming and J lost 2 bases, with 10 bases between them. Germline CDR1 and CDR2: LGHNA and YNFKEQ. CDR3 DNA sequence: TGTGCCAGCAGCCAAGAGAGAACAGGACAAGAGACCCAGTACTTC. It codes for CASSQERTGQETQYF.

The rearrangement links TRBV27 to TRBJ2-2; 11 bases are shared with TRBD2. The CDR3 extends over 17 amino acids. Trimming took 3 bases from V and 4 from J; bases not matched to a gene: 7. The germline CDR1 and CDR2 sequences are MNHEY and SMNVEV (reference sequence). The CDR3 reads CASSFSGRALGTGELFF. CDR3 sequence (DNA): TGTGCCAGCAGTTTTAGCGGGAGGGCCCTCGGCACCGGGGAGCTGTTTTTT.

The rearrangement uses TRBV5-6 and TRBJ2-5, with D possibly matching TRBD2 (6 bases). Trimming removed 1 base from V and 4 bases from J, with 17 bases in between. CDR3 length: 16 amino acids. CDR1 is SGHDT, CDR2 YYEEEE, per germline. The DNA of the CDR3 is TGTGCCAGCAGCTTGATGTGGGGAGGAGGGTTAGAGACCCAGTACTTC. This gives the protein CASSLMWGGGLETQYF.

The V and J genes are TRBV21-1 and TRBJ2-1; the D call of TRBD2 is as the table states it, not checked on the DNA. TRBV21-1 is flagged as a pseudogene. The CDR3 covers 15 residues. CDR3: CASSKAKREVEEQFF. CDR3 in DNA: TGTGCCAGCAGCAAAGCGAAGAGGGAGGTCGAAGAGCAGTTCTTC.

The table lists this clone with a few counts. V usage is TRBV9 and J usage is TRBJ1-6, with TRBD1 identical over 7 bases. This CDR3 region has 14 residues. Per germline, CDR1 SGDLS and CDR2 YYNGEE. With V trimmed by 3 bases and J by 8 bases, 5 bases remained unmatched. The CDR3 here is CASSAGQSYSPLHF. CDR3 in DNA: TGTGCCAGCAGCGCGGGACAGTCGTATTCACCCCTCCACTTT.

This chain connects TRBV27 to TRBJ1-2; 7 nucleotides match TRBD1. V dropped 5 bases and J dropped 4; count of bases not matched to a gene: 13. The CDR3 extends over 16 amino acids. Germline V gene data show CDR1 as MNHEY and CDR2 as SMNVEV (reference sequence). In DNA, the CDR3 is TGTGCCAGCAGTACCATTTCGGGACAGATTATCTATGGCTACACCTTC. Translation gives CASSTISGQIIYGYTF.

The chain couples TRBV9 to TRBJ1-6; the D is unclear. The CDR3 runs 12 residues. Trimming shortened V by 4 bases and J by 8 bases, and 7 bases separated the two germline ends. The germline V gene has CDR1 SGDLS and CDR2 YYNGEE. The CDR3 region has the DNA TGTGCCAGCAGCACAAGTGATTCACCCCTCCACTTT. This codes for CASSTSDSPLHF.

This sequence joins TRBV6-4 and TRBJ1-2, with 12 positions matching TRBD1. Trimming removed 1 base from V and 7 bases from J; junction bases left unmatched: 10. The germline V gene encodes CDR1 MRHNA and CDR2 SNTAGT. The CDR3 extends over 17 amino acids. The CDR3 loop is CASSDWDRGRRIGGYTF. DNA for the CDR3: TGTGCCAGCAGTGACTGGGACAGGGGGCGACGTATAGGTGGCTACACCTTC.

The sample holds many counts of this clone. The J gene is TRBJ1-5, the V gene TRBV15; 7 bases agree with TRBD1. This CDR3 is built from 15 residues. The germline gives CDR1 LNHNV, CDR2 YYDKDF (reference sequence). Trimming removed 5 bases from V and 6 bases from J; junction bases left unmatched: 10. The CDR3 region is CATSESTGPGQPQHF. The CDR3 DNA sequence: TGTGCCACCAGCGAGTCGACAGGGCCGGGTCAGCCCCAGCATTTT.

CDR3 sequence reads: CASSPLAGSYEQYV. CDR3 in DNA: TGTGCCAGCTCACCACTAGCGGGGAGCTACGAGCAGTACGTC. This chain uses TRBV18 with TRBJ2-7; 8 nucleotides line up with TRBD2. Per the germline V gene, CDR1 is KGHSH and CDR2 is LQKENI. Trimming took 1 base from V and 3 from J; bases not matched to a gene: 2. The CDR3 has 14 amino acids.

This rearrangement joins TRBV9 to TRBJ1-2, with unresolved D. Per germline, CDR1 SGDLS and CDR2 YYNGEE. This CDR3 comprises 15 residues. V was shortened by 1 base and J by 1 base, with 11 bases between the two germline ends. The CDR3 spells CASSVSVTVNYGYTF. The DNA of the CDR3 is TGTGCCAGCAGCGTATCCGTGACGGTTAACTATGGCTACACCTTC.

The V call is TRBV2, the J call TRBJ1-2, with 10 nucleotides matching TRBD1. Germline V gene data show CDR1 as SNHLY and CDR2 as FYNNEI. The CDR3 loop spans 15 amino acids. J gave up 2 bases and V 7 bases, and 7 bases lay outside the gene matches. CDR3 sequence (DNA): TGTGCCAGCACCACCCCGGGACAGGGGAACTATGGCTACACCTTC. Its protein product is CASTTPGQGNYGYTF. Based on the CDR3 plus reference TRBV2 and TRBJ1-2, the full variable domain is EPEVTQTPSHQVTQMGQEVILRCVPISNHLYFYWYRQILGQKVEFLVSFYNNEISEKSEIFDDQFSVERPDGSNFTLKIRSTKLEDSAMYFCASTTPGQGNYGYTFGSGTRLTVV.

V usage is TRBV7-9 and J usage is TRBJ1-2; 9 bases are a match to TRBD1. The J segment lost 4 bases and the V segment lost 4 bases, leaving 1 base of the junction unmatched. The CDR3 totals 13 residues. CDR1 SEHNR and CDR2 FQNEAQ come from the germline V gene (reference sequence). The CDR3 spells CASSSGQGYGYTF. DNA for the CDR3: TGTGCCAGCAGCTCGGGACAGGGCTATGGCTACACCTTC.